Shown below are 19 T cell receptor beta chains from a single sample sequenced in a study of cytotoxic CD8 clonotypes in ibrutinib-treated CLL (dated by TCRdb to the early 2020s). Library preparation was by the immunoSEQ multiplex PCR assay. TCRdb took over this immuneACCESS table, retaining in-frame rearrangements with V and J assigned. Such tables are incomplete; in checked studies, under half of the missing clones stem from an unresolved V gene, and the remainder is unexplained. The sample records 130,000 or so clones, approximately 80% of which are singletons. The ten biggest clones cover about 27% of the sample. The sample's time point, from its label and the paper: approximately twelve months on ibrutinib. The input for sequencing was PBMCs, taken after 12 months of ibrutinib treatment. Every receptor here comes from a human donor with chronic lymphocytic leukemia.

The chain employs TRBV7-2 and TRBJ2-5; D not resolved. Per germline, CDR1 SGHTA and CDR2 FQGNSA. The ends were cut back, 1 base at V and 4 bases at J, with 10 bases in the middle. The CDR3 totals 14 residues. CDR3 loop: CASSLEAAGETQYF. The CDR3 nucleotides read TGTGCCAGCAGCTTAGAGGCGGCAGGAGAGACCCAGTACTTC.

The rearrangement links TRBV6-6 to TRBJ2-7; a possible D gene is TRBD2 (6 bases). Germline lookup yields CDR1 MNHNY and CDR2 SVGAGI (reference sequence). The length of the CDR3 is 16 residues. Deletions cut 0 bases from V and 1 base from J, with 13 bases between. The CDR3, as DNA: TGTGCCAGCAGTTACTCAGGGCGGGGAAGATCCTACGAGCAGTACTTC. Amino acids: CASSYSGRGRSYEQYF.

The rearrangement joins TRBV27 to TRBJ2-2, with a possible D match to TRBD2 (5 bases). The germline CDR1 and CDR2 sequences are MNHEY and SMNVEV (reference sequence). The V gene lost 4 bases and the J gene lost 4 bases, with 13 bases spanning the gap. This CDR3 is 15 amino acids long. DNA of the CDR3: TGTGCCAGCAGTTCGAGGGTATCCCTCACCGGGGAGCTGTTTTTT. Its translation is CASSSRVSLTGELFF.

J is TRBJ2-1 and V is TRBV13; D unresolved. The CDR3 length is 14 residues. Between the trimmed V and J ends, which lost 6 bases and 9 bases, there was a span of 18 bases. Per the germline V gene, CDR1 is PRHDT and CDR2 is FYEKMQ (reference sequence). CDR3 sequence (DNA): TGTGCCAGCAGACGCGGCGTGGTACTGCGTGAGCAGTTCTTC. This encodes CASRRGVVLREQFF.

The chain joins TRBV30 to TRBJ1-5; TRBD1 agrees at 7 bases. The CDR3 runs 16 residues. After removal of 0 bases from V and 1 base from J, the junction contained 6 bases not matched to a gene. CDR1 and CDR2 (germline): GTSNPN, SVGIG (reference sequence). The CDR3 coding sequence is TGTGCCTGGAGTGTAGGGGACAGCAGCAGCAATCAGCCCCAGCATTTT. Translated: CAWSVGDSSSNQPQHF. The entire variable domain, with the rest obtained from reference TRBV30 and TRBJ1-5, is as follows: SQTIHQWPATLVQPVGSPLSLECTVEGTSNPNLYWYRQAAGRGLQLLFYSVGIGQISSEVPQNLSASRPQDRQFILSSKKLLLSDSGFYLCAWSVGDSSSNQPQHFGDGTRLSIL.

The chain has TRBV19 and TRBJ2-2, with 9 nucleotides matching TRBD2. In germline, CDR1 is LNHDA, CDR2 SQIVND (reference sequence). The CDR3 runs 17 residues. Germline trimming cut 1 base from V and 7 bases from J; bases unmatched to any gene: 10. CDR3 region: CASSIVRREGLGGELFF. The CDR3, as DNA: TGTGCCAGTAGTATAGTAAGGCGGGAGGGCCTCGGCGGGGAGCTGTTTTTT.

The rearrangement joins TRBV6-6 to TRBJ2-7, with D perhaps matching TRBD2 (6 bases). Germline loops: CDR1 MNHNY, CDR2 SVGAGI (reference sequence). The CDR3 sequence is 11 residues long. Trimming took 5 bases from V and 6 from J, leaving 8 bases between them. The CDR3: CASSNGGEQYF. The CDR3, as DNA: TGTGCCAGCAGTAACGGGGGCGAGCAGTACTTC.

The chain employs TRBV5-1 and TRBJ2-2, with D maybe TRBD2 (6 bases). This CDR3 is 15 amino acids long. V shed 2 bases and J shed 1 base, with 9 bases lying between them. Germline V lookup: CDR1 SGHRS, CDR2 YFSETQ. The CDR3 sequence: CASSLEGLNTGELFF. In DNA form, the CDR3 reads TGCGCCAGCAGCTTAGAGGGACTGAACACCGGGGAGCTGTTTTTT.

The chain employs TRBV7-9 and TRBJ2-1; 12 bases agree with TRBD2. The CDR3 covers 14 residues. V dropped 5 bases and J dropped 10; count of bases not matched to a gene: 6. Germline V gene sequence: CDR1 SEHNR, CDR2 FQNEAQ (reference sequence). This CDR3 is CASSRGLAGNEQFF. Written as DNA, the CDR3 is TGTGCCAGCAGCCGAGGACTAGCGGGAAACGAGCAGTTCTTC.

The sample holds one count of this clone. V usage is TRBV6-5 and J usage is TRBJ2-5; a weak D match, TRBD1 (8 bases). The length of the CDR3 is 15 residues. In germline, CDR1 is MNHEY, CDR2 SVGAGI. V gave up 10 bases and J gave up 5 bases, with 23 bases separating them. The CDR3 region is CATATGDGRKETQYF. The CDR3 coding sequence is TGTGCCACAGCGACAGGGGACGGGAGGAAGGAGACCCAGTACTTC.

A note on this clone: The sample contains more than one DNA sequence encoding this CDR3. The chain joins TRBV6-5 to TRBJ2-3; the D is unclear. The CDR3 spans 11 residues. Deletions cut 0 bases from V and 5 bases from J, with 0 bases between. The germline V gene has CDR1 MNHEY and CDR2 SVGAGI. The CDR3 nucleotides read TGTGCCAGCAGTTACTCAGATACGCAGTATTTT. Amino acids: CASSYSDTQYF.

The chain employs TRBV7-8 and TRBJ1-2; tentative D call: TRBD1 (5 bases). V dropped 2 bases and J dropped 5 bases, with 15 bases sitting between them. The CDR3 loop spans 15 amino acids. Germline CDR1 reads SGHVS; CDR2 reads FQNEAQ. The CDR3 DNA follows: TGTGCCAGCAGCTTAAATGTAGGGGCTCTTTATGGCTACACCTTC. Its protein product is CASSLNVGALYGYTF.

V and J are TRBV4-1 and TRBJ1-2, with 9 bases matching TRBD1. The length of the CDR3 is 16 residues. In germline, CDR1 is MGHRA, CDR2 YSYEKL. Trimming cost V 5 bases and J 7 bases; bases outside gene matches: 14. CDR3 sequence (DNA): TGCGCCAGCAGCACCATTCGGGACAGGGTCGGATTTGGCTACACCTTC. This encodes CASSTIRDRVGFGYTF.

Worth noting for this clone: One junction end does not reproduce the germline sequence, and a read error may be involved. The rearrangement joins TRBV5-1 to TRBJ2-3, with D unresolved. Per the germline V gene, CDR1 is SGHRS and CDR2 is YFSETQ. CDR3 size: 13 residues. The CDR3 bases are TGCGCCAGCAGCTCTATGAGCAGAGATACGCAGTATTTT. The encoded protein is CASSSMSRDTQYF.

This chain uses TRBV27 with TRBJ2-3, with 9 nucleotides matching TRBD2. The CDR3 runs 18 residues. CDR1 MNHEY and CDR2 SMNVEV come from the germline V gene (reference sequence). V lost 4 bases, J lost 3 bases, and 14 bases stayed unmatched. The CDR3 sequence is CASSSERLAGVVTDTQYF. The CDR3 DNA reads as TGTGCCAGCAGTTCGGAGCGGTTAGCGGGAGTGGTGACAGATACGCAGTATTTT.

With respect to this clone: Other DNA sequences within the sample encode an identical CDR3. The CDR3 loop reads CSASPGYGYTF. CDR3 nucleotides: TGCAGTGCTAGTCCGGGGTATGGCTACACCTTC. The chain uses TRBV20-1 and TRBJ1-2; D ambiguous. The CDR3 spans 11 residues. V dropped 3 bases and J dropped 5 bases, with 7 bases sitting between them. Germline assignment: CDR1 DFQATT and CDR2 SNEGSKA (reference sequence).

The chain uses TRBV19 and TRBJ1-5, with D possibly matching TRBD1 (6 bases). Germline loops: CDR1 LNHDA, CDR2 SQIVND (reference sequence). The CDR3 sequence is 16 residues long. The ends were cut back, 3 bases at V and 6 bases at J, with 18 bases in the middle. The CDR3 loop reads CASSIAGGQDRQPQHF. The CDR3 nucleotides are TGTGCCAGTAGTATCGCGGGGGGCCAGGATCGTCAGCCCCAGCATTTT.

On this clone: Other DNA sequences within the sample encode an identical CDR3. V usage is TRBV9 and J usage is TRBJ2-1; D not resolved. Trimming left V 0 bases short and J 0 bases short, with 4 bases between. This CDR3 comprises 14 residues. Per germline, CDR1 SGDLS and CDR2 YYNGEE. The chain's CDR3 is CASSVASSYNEQFF. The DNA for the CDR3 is TGTGCCAGCAGCGTAGCAAGCTCCTACAATGAGCAGTTCTTC.

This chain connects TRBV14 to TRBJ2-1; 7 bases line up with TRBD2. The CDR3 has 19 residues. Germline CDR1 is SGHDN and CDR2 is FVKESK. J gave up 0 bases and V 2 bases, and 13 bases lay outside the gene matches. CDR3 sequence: CASSQWWGGSMPSYNEQFF. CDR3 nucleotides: TGTGCCAGCAGCCAATGGTGGGGCGGGAGTATGCCCTCCTACAATGAGCAGTTCTTC.